This T cell receptor (beta chain) was sequenced in a study of blood T cell repertoires in COVID-19 (dated by TCRdb to the early 2020s). General notes on the study: The collaborator samples originated in the United States, Italy and Spain and spanned the acute and convalescent phases of COVID-19. The prospective study material was composed of cDNA or gDNA derived from T cells, B-cell-depleted T cells, or PBMCs. The dataset comprised deeply sampled blood TCRbeta repertoires from subjects exposed to, actively infected with, or recovered from COVID-19. The repertoires were released in a freely available public database intended as a resource for research on the immune response to SARS-CoV-2. The samples were drawn from the first 160 participants of the ongoing ImmuneRACE study and from 1,254 subjects provided by 6 global collaborators. Nearly every sample came with metadata listing a de-identified subject ID, COVID-19 status, age in years and sex. HLA class I and class II types, where available, came from metadata supplied by the sample provider rather than from assay-based typing.

Findings and caveats that apply to the study as a whole: How much clinical and demographic metadata was included differed by source and by participant, and the metadata was provided uncurated.

Reading from cysteine to phenylalanine, the CDR3 counts 17 amino acids. The retained sequence is limited to the CDR3, 51 bases, with the frame set at the first base. At the junction V is shortened by 3 bases and J by 2 bases, with 16 bases in between. The germline V gene (reference sequence) provides CDR1 LGHDT and CDR2 YNNKEL. In Seattle, one collaborating source enrolled patients while the infection was active and tracked those patients longitudinally over the course of disease. Each collaborating institution followed its own protocols to collect whole blood in K2EDTA tubes. For TCRbeta analysis, collaborators shipped samples in one of three forms: frozen whole blood, isolated PBMCs, or DNA extracted from either of those sample types. Concerning this clone: Its antigen is still unknown. Base qualities are not provided; no much larger clone lies one nucleotide away.

TCRbeta CDR3 regions were amplified from genomic DNA by means of the immunoSEQ Assay, a bias-controlled multiplex PCR. The study's processing was this. Within the assay, amplification of reference gene primers was used to estimate how many nucleated cells each sample contained. To quantify the absolute abundance of each unique TCRbeta CDR3 rearrangement, sequence reads were collapsed and filtered. For each sample, productive Simpson clonality was calculated by taking the square root of Simpson's diversity index across productive rearrangements. TCRdb provides this immuneACCESS table in a form limited to in-frame rearrangements. Some clones are lacking; in checked studies, under half of them reflect an unresolved V gene, and why the rest are absent is not known. The DNA gave D and trimming, while V, J and clone size come from that table. The sample contains 200,000 or so clones, around four fifths of them found a single time. 0.95% of the sample is held by the ten biggest clonotypes.

Rearrangement joined TRBV3-1 (or the pseudogene TRBV3-2) to TRBJ2-2; the D gene is perhaps TRBD2, on 7 matching bases. The source material was peripheral blood. The source is a man aged 60 to 69 with COVID-19, enrolled during active disease. The CDR3 protein sequence reads: CASSQGFGGANTGELFF. The bases are TGTGCCAGCAGCCAGGGCTTTGGGGGGGCAAACACCGGGGAGCTGTTTTTT.